A single sample is the source of the 32 T cell receptor beta chains below, sequenced in a study of beta chain features in type 1 diabetes. Notes on the study in general: Shortening of TCRB CDR3s, moderate but significant, appeared in all four CD4+ subsets of Type 1 diabetes patients.

The investigators reverse transcribed all of the isolated RNA, so they sequenced expressed TCRB transcripts. Generated by immunoSEQ multiplex PCR, the TCRdb table keeps only in-frame clones and is missing some. Of over 150,000 clones in the sample, over 9% were seen once. What these receptors recognize is not known. Sequenced input: central memory CD4+ T cells from blood. The receptors come from a man in his thirties or forties with type 1 diabetes.

In regard to this clone: Other DNA sequences from this sample encode an identical CDR3 as well. The chain uses TRBV18 and TRBJ2-3, with 11 bases lining up with TRBD1. Trimming took 4 bases from V and 5 from J; bases not matched to a gene: 2. This CDR3 has 14 amino acids. Germline CDR1 reads KGHSH; CDR2 reads LQKENI. CDR3 in DNA: TGTGCCAGCTCACGCGGGACAGGGGGAGATACGCAGTATTTT. This gives the protein CASSRGTGGDTQYF.

This clone has a handful of counts. The gene calls are TRBV5-4 and TRBJ2-2; 9 bases match TRBD2. V lost 0 bases to trimming and J lost 9 bases; unmatched junction nucleotides: 3. CDR3 length equals 14 residues. The germline CDR1 and CDR2 sequences are SGHNT and YYREEE (reference sequence). The CDR3 spells CASSLGLAGRELFF. CDR3 DNA sequence: TGTGCCAGCAGCTTGGGTCTAGCGGGAAGGGAGCTGTTTTTT. Full variable domain (remainder filled in from reference TRBV5-4 and TRBJ2-2): ETGVTQSPTHLIKTRGQQVTLRCSSQSGHNTVSWYQQALGQGPQFIFQYYREEENGRGNFPPRFSGLQFPNYSSELNVNALELDDSALYLCASSLGLAGRELFFGEGSRLTVL.

This clone turned up a few times. The chain employs TRBV18 and TRBJ1-4; possibly TRBD1 for D (5 bases). CDR3 size: 16 residues. Per germline, CDR1 KGHSH and CDR2 LQKENI. Trimming cost V 3 bases and J 3 bases, with 14 bases left between them. The CDR3 region has the DNA TGTGCCAGCTCACCCCGGTTGACAGACGCTAATGAAAAACTGTTTTTT. It translates to CASSPRLTDANEKLFF.

This clone has ten or more counts. The V call is TRBV29-1, the J call TRBJ1-4; no clear D gene. The V gene lost 3 bases and the J gene lost 8 bases, with 19 bases spanning the gap. The CDR3 runs 15 residues. Per germline, CDR1 SQVTM and CDR2 ANQGSEA. The CDR3 here is CSVDGKTGGREKLFF. CDR3 nucleotide sequence: TGCAGCGTTGATGGAAAGACGGGAGGGAGGGAAAAACTGTTTTTT.

V and J are TRBV28 and TRBJ2-7, with 9 bases lining up with TRBD1. The CDR3 is 19 amino acids. V shed 2 bases and J 5 bases; nucleotides not matched to a gene: 19. In germline, CDR1 is MDHEN, CDR2 SYDVKM. The CDR3 loop reads CASSLPTSGQGLMVDEQYF. CDR3 bases: TGTGCCAGCAGTTTACCTACATCAGGACAGGGGCTAATGGTCGACGAGCAGTACTTC.

This chain links TRBV13 with TRBJ1-3; D call uncertain. V lost 5 bases and J 0 bases, leaving 11 bases between the germline ends. The CDR3 is made up of 15 amino acids. From germline, CDR1 is PRHDT and CDR2 FYEKMQ (reference sequence). The CDR3 here is CASSPPGSSGNTIYF. CDR3 in DNA: TGTGCCAGCAGCCCTCCAGGCTCCTCTGGAAACACCATATATTTT.

This clone was recorded a few times. The chain joins TRBV6-6 to TRBJ1-5; no firm D call. V lost 10 bases to trimming and J lost 2 bases, with 6 bases between them. The germline V gene has CDR1 MNHNY and CDR2 SVGAGI (reference sequence). The CDR3 totals 11 residues. DNA of the CDR3: TGTGCCACCGGAGGCAATCAGCCCCAGCATTTT. Translating it yields CATGGNQPQHF.

CDR3 DNA: TGCGCCAGCAGCCAAAAGGGGACAGGGGGAGGCAATGAGCAGTTCTTC. Translating it yields CASSQKGTGGGNEQFF. The genes are TRBV4-3 and TRBJ2-1; 11 positions agree with TRBD1. Germline lookup yields CDR1 LGHNA and CDR2 YSLEER. Trimming cost V 2 bases and J 6 bases; bases outside gene matches: 6. CDR3 length: 16 amino acids.

This clone was seen more than once but under ten times. The V gene is TRBV7-7, the J gene TRBJ2-3; 8 bases fit TRBD1. The CDR3 spans 12 residues. The trim removed 5 bases at V and 11 bases at J, leaving 6 bases unmatched. The germline gives CDR1 SSHAT, CDR2 FNYEAQ (reference sequence). The CDR3 region has the DNA TGTGCCAGCAGCCTAGGACAGGGCCAGCAGTATTTT. It is translated as CASSLGQGQQYF.

This clone was counted a few times. V and J are TRBV7-3 and TRBJ1-1; D is possibly TRBD1 (5 bases). Deletions cut 5 bases from V and 5 bases from J, with 18 bases between. The CDR3 runs 15 residues. Germline V CDR1 and CDR2: SGHTA, FQGTGA. This CDR3 is CASSSRPRGGTEAFF. CDR3 in DNA: TGTGCCAGCAGCAGCCGACCGCGGGGGGGGACTGAAGCTTTCTTT.

This clone has just a few counts. This chain connects TRBV27 to TRBJ1-5; a weak D match, TRBD1 (6 bases). CDR3 length: 14 residues. V shed 5 bases and J shed 9 bases, with 17 bases lying between them. In germline, CDR1 is MNHEY, CDR2 SMNVEV (reference sequence). CDR3 coding DNA: TGTGCCAGCAGTCGGGGGGACAACTTTTCGCCCCAGCATTTT. Encoded protein: CASSRGDNFSPQHF.

This chain joins TRBV18 and TRBJ2-7; 11 nucleotides agree with TRBD1. Germline trimming cut 4 bases from V and 5 bases from J; bases unmatched to any gene: 16. Germline CDR1 and CDR2: KGHSH and LQKENI. The CDR3 runs to 18 residues. The CDR3 loop reads CASSRNYVSGTGGNEQYF. CDR3 nucleotide sequence: TGTGCCAGCTCACGAAATTACGTGAGCGGGACAGGGGGTAACGAGCAGTACTTC. Complete variable domain (other parts from reference TRBV18 and TRBJ2-7): NAGVMQNPRHLVRRRGQEARLRCSPMKGHSHVYWYRQLPEEGLKFMVYLQKENIIDESGMPKERFSAEFPKEGPSILRIQQVVRGDSAAYFCASSRNYVSGTGGNEQYFGPGTRLTVT.

The rearrangement joins TRBV28 to TRBJ2-2, with TRBD2 identical over 14 bases. In germline, CDR1 is MDHEN, CDR2 SYDVKM. This CDR3 is 20 amino acids long. V trimming: 5 bases; J trimming: 4 bases; junction bases outside the gene matches: 15. The CDR3 region has the DNA TGTGCCAGCAGTCCTTACAGGACTAGCGGGAGGTTATATCGCACCGGGGAGCTGTTTTTT. This sequence encodes CASSPYRTSGRLYRTGELFF.

This clone has a count of ten or more. The V gene is TRBV7-3, the J gene TRBJ2-5; D might be TRBD1 (5 bases). This CDR3 has 12 residues. The V and J ends lost 2 bases and 6 bases respectively, with 7 bases between them. From germline, CDR1 is SGHTA and CDR2 FQGTGA. The CDR3, as DNA: TGTGCCAGCAGCTTAGCAGGGAAGACCCAGTACTTC. Amino acids: CASSLAGKTQYF.

This clone was detected only a few times. The rearrangement uses TRBV7-2 and TRBJ2-7; TRBD2 matches 11 bases. CDR3 length: 14 residues. J was trimmed by 6 bases and V by 3 bases; bases with no gene match: 4. Germline loops: CDR1 SGHTA, CDR2 FQGNSA. In nucleotides, the CDR3 is TGTGCCAGCAGCTTTCGACTAGCGGGGTCCGAGCAGTACTTC. Amino acid sequence: CASSFRLAGSEQYF.

This clone came up a few times. The chain couples TRBV5-1 to TRBJ1-2; 8 bases are a match to TRBD1. V was pared by 0 bases and J by 4 bases, with 5 bases of the junction left unmatched. Germline V gene data show CDR1 as SGHRS and CDR2 as YFSETQ. The CDR3 has 15 residues. CDR3 region: CASSLDRGKLYGYTF. CDR3 bases: TGCGCCAGCAGCTTGGACAGGGGGAAACTCTATGGCTACACCTTC.

This clone was counted between two and nine times. The rearrangement links TRBV2 to TRBJ2-5, with TRBD1 matching 7 bases. This CDR3 comprises 14 residues. The junction had 9 bases not matched to a gene; V was cut back by 6 bases and J by 5 bases. CDR1 is SNHLY and CDR2 is FYNNEI in the germline V gene. CDR3: CASRPGDRRETQYF. In DNA form, the CDR3 reads TGTGCCAGCAGGCCTGGGGACAGAAGGGAGACCCAGTACTTC.

The chain employs TRBV28 and TRBJ2-7; D uncertain. The CDR3 sequence is 11 residues long. The V end was cut by 5 bases, the J end by 7 bases, with 9 bases between. In germline, CDR1 is MDHEN, CDR2 SYDVKM. Written as DNA, the CDR3 is TGTGCCAGCAGTACCGGTATGGAGCAGTACTTC. Its protein product is CASSTGMEQYF.

The V gene is TRBV29-1, the J gene TRBJ2-7, with 9 bases aligning to TRBD1. Germline CDR1 is SQVTM and CDR2 is ANQGSEA. V gave up 4 bases and J gave up 4 bases; unmatched junction bases: 11. The CDR3 is 15 residues long. The CDR3 coding sequence is TGCAGCGTTGTCACACCGGGACAGGGAGGTTACGAGCAGTACTTC. It is translated as CSVVTPGQGGYEQYF.

Notes on this clone: In the same sample, other DNA sequences code for this CDR3. The J gene is TRBJ1-2, the V gene TRBV7-9, with D possibly being TRBD1 (6 bases). The CDR3 length is 13 residues. Per germline, CDR1 SEHNR and CDR2 FQNEAQ (reference sequence). V was cut by 5 bases and J by 4 bases, with 11 bases left in between. Written as DNA, the CDR3 is TGTGCCAGCAGCCCTGGACAGCGCTATGGCTACACCTTC. Protein: CASSPGQRYGYTF.

The chain's CDR3 is CASRPSVLGMAQYF. The CDR3 DNA sequence: TGTGCCAGCAGACCTAGCGTTCTGGGAATGGCCCAGTACTTC. The V gene is TRBV28, the J gene TRBJ2-5; the D gene is possibly TRBD2 (6 bases). Germline CDR1 MDHEN, CDR2 SYDVKM. The CDR3 is made up of 14 amino acids. The V end was cut by 6 bases, the J end by 9 bases, with 20 bases between.

This clone was counted between two and nine times. V and J are TRBV30 and TRBJ1-5, with a weak D call TRBD1 (5 bases). Trimming shortened V by 6 bases and J by 3 bases, and 12 bases separated the two germline ends. The germline CDR1 and CDR2 sequences are GTSNPN and SVGIG (reference sequence). The length of the CDR3 is 13 residues. The CDR3 DNA reads as TGTGCCTGCCAAGACAGCTACAATCAGCCCCAGCATTTT. This translates into CACQDSYNQPQHF.

This clone turned up a few times. The gene calls are TRBV7-2 and TRBJ2-7, with 7 positions matching TRBD1. The CDR3 length is 14 residues. Losses at the gene ends were 1 base for V and 4 bases for J; bases not matched to a gene: 4. Germline V gene data show CDR1 as SGHTA and CDR2 as FQGNSA. As DNA, the CDR3 is TGTGCCAGCAGCTTAGGAGGGGGCAAATACGAGCAGTACTTC. It yields the protein CASSLGGGKYEQYF.

The rearrangement links TRBV30 to TRBJ2-7; D possibly corresponds to TRBD2 (6 bases). The CDR3 is 15 amino acids. Germline CDR1 reads GTSNPN; CDR2 reads SVGIG (reference sequence). V was cut by 0 bases and J by 3 bases, with 15 bases left in between. The CDR3 DNA reads as TGTGCCTGGAGTGTCCCCGGGAGCACCGACTACGAGCAGTACTTC. Protein: CAWSVPGSTDYEQYF.

This clone came up a few times. The J gene is TRBJ1-5, the V gene TRBV18; the D gene is possibly TRBD1 (5 bases). Germline V gives CDR1 KGHSH, CDR2 LQKENI. The CDR3 loop spans 13 amino acids. V shed 3 bases and J shed 7 bases, with 10 bases lying between them. CDR3 region: CASSPAGLQPQHF. In DNA form, the CDR3 reads TGTGCCAGCTCACCGGCAGGGTTGCAGCCCCAGCATTTT.

This clone was observed a few times. The chain is built from TRBV28 and TRBJ1-2; no clear D gene. CDR1 and CDR2 from the germline V gene are MDHEN and SYDVKM. The CDR3 length is 13 residues. With 1 base removed from V and 8 bases from J, the gap between germline ends came to 11 bases. Here the CDR3 DNA reads TGTGCCAGCAGTTTATCCGGAGTAAGGGGCTACACCTTC. Translated: CASSLSGVRGYTF.

This clone has just a few counts. The V call is TRBV18, the J call TRBJ2-7; TRBD2 might be the D (6 bases). V was cut by 0 bases and J by 7 bases, with 13 bases left in between. The CDR3 is 14 amino acids. Germline V gene data show CDR1 as KGHSH and CDR2 as LQKENI. The CDR3 spells CASSPPGGPLEQYF. CDR3 sequence (DNA): TGTGCCAGCTCACCACCGGGGGGACCCCTGGAGCAGTACTTC. Full variable domain (outside the CDR3, taken from reference TRBV18 and TRBJ2-7): NAGVMQNPRHLVRRRGQEARLRCSPMKGHSHVYWYRQLPEEGLKFMVYLQKENIIDESGMPKERFSAEFPKEGPSILRIQQVVRGDSAAYFCASSPPGGPLEQYFGPGTRLTVT.

The J gene is TRBJ2-7, the V gene TRBV5-1; TRBD1 agrees at 9 bases. Germline V gene lookup returns CDR1 SGHRS and CDR2 YFSETQ. The CDR3 spans 16 residues. The V segment lost 4 bases and the J segment 2 bases; nucleotides outside the gene matches: 10. CDR3 residues: CASSPGGTGSTYEQYF. Written as DNA, the CDR3 is TGCGCCAGCAGCCCAGGAGGGACAGGGTCAACCTACGAGCAGTACTTC.

V is TRBV15 and J is TRBJ2-5; 7 nucleotides agree with TRBD2. The CDR3 loop spans 14 amino acids. With V trimmed by 2 bases and J by 10 bases, 10 bases remained unmatched. Per the germline V gene, CDR1 is LNHNV and CDR2 is YYDKDF (reference sequence). The CDR3 DNA reads as TGTGCCACCAGCAGACAGCAAGCGGCGGGGGACCAGTACTTC. As protein: CATSRQQAAGDQYF.

A few counts support this clone. This chain uses TRBV28 with TRBJ1-5; 7 nucleotides match TRBD1. The CDR3 spans 15 residues. Germline V gene lookup returns CDR1 MDHEN and CDR2 SYDVKM. V lost 6 bases, J lost 3 bases, and 8 bases stayed unmatched. CDR3 loop: CASRSRDSFNQPQHF. The CDR3 coding sequence is TGTGCCAGCAGAAGCCGGGACAGCTTCAATCAGCCCCAGCATTTT. Full variable domain (remainder filled in from reference TRBV28 and TRBJ1-5): DVKVTQSSRYLVKRTGEKVFLECVQDMDHENMFWYRQDPGLGLRLIYFSYDVKMKEKGDIPEGYSVSREKKERFSLILESASTNQTSMYLCASRSRDSFNQPQHFGDGTRLSIL.

This clone was seen a handful of times. This chain joins TRBV11-2 and TRBJ2-3; D may be TRBD2 (5 bases). The CDR3 consists of 13 residues. Germline V gene lookup returns CDR1 SGHAT and CDR2 FQNNGV. Between the trimmed V and J ends, which lost 5 bases and 6 bases, there was a span of 12 bases. CDR3 in amino acids: CASSVRRGDTQYF. The DNA of the CDR3 is TGTGCCAGCAGCGTCAGAAGAGGGGATACGCAGTATTTT.

This clone was detected only a few times. The gene calls are TRBV19 and TRBJ2-3, with 15 bases aligning to TRBD2. Germline V gives CDR1 LNHDA, CDR2 SQIVND (reference sequence). The CDR3 runs 17 residues. V lost 5 bases, J lost 6 bases, and 9 bases stayed unmatched. This CDR3 reads CASSGWTSGRAKDTQYF. DNA of the CDR3: TGTGCCAGTAGTGGATGGACTAGCGGGAGGGCCAAGGATACGCAGTATTTT.